These 31 T cell receptor beta chains came from one sample sequenced in a study of T cells in Graves' hyperthyroidism and ophthalmopathy. RNA transcripts gave rise to amplified TCR beta CDR3 regions. The HTBI primer set served for first-round RT-PCR of the TCR CDR3. TCRdb re-called the multiplex PCR reads through MiXCR, storing one row per CDR3 protein. The sample gives 380,000 or so distinct CDR3 sequences, over 15% of which show up once; around 3.6% is in the top ten. The sample consisted of blood. Receptors were obtained from a woman aged 18-29 years with Graves' hyperthyroidism.

This clonotype was detected many times. V is TRBV6-1 and J is TRBJ1-1; D is unclear. Germline V gene lookup returns CDR1 MNHNS and CDR2 SASEGT. Between the trimmed V and J ends, which lost 6 bases and 6 bases, there was a span of 20 bases. CDR3 length equals 15 residues. CDR3 loop: CASSPQPPIHSEAFF. The CDR3 DNA reads as TGTGCCAGCAGCCCACAACCCCCGATACACTCTGAAGCTTTCTTT.

This clonotype has at least ten counts. The V call is TRBV9, the J call TRBJ2-5; 7 nucleotides match TRBD2. V dropped 4 bases and J dropped 2; count of bases not matched to a gene: 14. CDR1 is SGDLS and CDR2 is YYNGEE in the germline V gene. CDR3 length: 17 residues. In DNA form, the CDR3 reads TGTGCCAGCAGCCCAGTACGGACTAGGGCAGATCAAGAGACCCAGTACTTC. Amino acid sequence: CASSPVRTRADQETQYF.

This clonotype was counted at least ten times. The chain employs TRBV7-3 and TRBJ2-5, with 9 bases that match TRBD1. The CDR3 runs to 13 residues. Germline-derived CDR1 and CDR2 are SGHTA and FQGTGA. J lost 4 bases, V lost 5 bases, and 2 bases had no gene match. The CDR3 DNA reads as TGTGCCAGCAGCAGGGACAGGGCAGAGACCCAGTACTTC. The encoded protein is CASSRDRAETQYF. The full variable domain, in which reference TRBV7-3 and TRBJ2-5 provide the parts outside the CDR3, is GAGVSQTPSNKVTEKGKYVELRCDPISGHTALYWYRQSLGQGPEFLIYFQGTGAADDSGLPNDRFFAVRPEGSVSTLKIQRTERGDSAVYLCASSRDRAETQYFGPGTRLLVL.

The chain has TRBV2 and TRBJ1-1; 7 nucleotides line up with TRBD1. CDR1 SNHLY and CDR2 FYNNEI come from the germline V gene. There are 13 residues in the CDR3. With V trimmed by 8 bases and J by 4 bases, 7 bases remained unmatched. For the CDR3, the DNA is TGTGCCAGCCCCGGTCAGGGGGTCACTGAAGCTTTCTTT. The encoded protein is CASPGQGVTEAFF.

This clonotype was recorded at least ten times. The V gene is TRBV6-1, the J gene TRBJ2-4; the match to TRBD1 covers 8 bases. There are 13 residues in the CDR3. V trimming: 5 bases; J trimming: 6 bases; junction bases outside the gene matches: 3. CDR1 is MNHNS and CDR2 is SASEGT in the germline V gene. The CDR3 DNA is TGTGCCAGCAGTCGGGACAGGAGAAACATTCAGTACTTC. Its protein product is CASSRDRRNIQYF.

Comments on this clonotype: A read error may account for a junction end that differs from germline. The chain uses TRBV6-2 or TRBV6-3 and TRBJ1-6; no clear D gene. CDR3 length: 14 residues. The germline V gene has CDR1 MNHEY and CDR2 SVGEGT. The CDR3 DNA reads as TGTGCCTGCAGTTACGGCGCCTATAATTCACCCCTCCACTTT. Its translation is CACSYGAYNSPLHF.

CDR3: CSAKESGGAYEQYF. CDR3 DNA sequence: TGCAGTGCTAAAGAATCTGGGGGGGCCTACGAGCAGTACTTC. The chain uses TRBV20-1 and TRBJ2-7, with 7 bases lining up with TRBD2. CDR3 length: 14 amino acids. V lost 4 bases and J lost 2; bases outside the gene matches: 8. Germline CDR1 is DFQATT and CDR2 is SNEGSKA (reference sequence).

V is TRBV12-3 or TRBV12-4 and J is TRBJ1-6; no clear D. The CDR3 is 14 amino acids. V lost 3 bases to trimming and J lost 7 bases, with 10 bases between them. CDR3 protein: CASSFGRPNSPLHF. The CDR3 DNA follows: TGTGCCAGCAGTTTTGGTCGGCCGAATTCACCCCTCCACTTT.

The chain uses TRBV2 and TRBJ1-1; no definite D call. The V gene's germline CDR1 is SNHLY and CDR2 FYNNEI. Trimming left V 3 bases short and J 0 bases short, with 17 bases between. CDR3 size: 17 residues. DNA for the CDR3: TGTGCCAGCAGTGAGGATTGGAAGGCCCTAATGAACACTGAAGCTTTCTTT. Amino acid sequence: CASSEDWKALMNTEAFF.

The table lists this clonotype with many counts. The gene calls are TRBV27 and TRBJ1-1; no clear D gene. Germline CDR1 is MNHEY and CDR2 is SMNVEV (reference sequence). V lost 5 bases to trimming and J lost 5 bases, with 15 bases between them. The CDR3 consists of 14 residues. This chain's CDR3 is CASSTRPTWTEAFF. CDR3 coding DNA: TGTGCCAGCAGTACCCGACCGACGTGGACTGAAGCTTTCTTT.

V is TRBV6-5 and J is TRBJ1-1; D ambiguous. Germline assignment: CDR1 MNHEY and CDR2 SVGAGI. V was pared by 0 bases and J by 1 base, with 9 bases between. This CDR3 region has 15 residues. CDR3 protein: CASSYSPRQNTEAFF. The CDR3 nucleotides are TGTGCCAGCAGTTACTCTCCGCGACAGAACACTGAAGCTTTCTTT.

The table lists this clonotype with many counts. The chain uses TRBV24-1 and TRBJ2-2, with a possible D match to TRBD1 (5 bases). Trimming took 1 base from V and 4 from J, leaving 12 bases between them. Germline lookup yields CDR1 KGHDR and CDR2 SFDVKD. The CDR3 runs 16 residues. The CDR3 spells CATSDLGRVGTGELFF. In DNA form, the CDR3 reads TGTGCCACCAGTGATTTAGGCAGGGTCGGCACCGGGGAGCTGTTTTTT.

This clonotype appeared many times. The rearrangement uses TRBV10-3 and TRBJ1-3; D is uncertain. Trimming stripped 2 bases from V and 0 bases from J, with 17 bases between. Looked up from germline, CDR1 is ENHRY and CDR2 is SYGVKD. This CDR3 is built from 18 residues. This chain's CDR3 is CAISEPFRTSTSGNTIYF. The CDR3 nucleotides read TGTGCCATCAGTGAGCCTTTCCGGACTTCTACCTCTGGAAACACCATATATTTT.

This clonotype showed up just a few times. This sequence joins TRBV11-2 and TRBJ1-5, with no clear D. Trimming left V 2 bases short and J 3 bases short, with 5 bases between. The CDR3 has 13 amino acids. The germline gives CDR1 SGHAT, CDR2 FQNNGV. CDR3 sequence reads: CASSLQVNQPQHF. CDR3 nucleotides: TGTGCCAGCAGCTTACAGGTCAATCAGCCCCAGCATTTT.

At least ten counts were recorded for this clonotype. The chain carries TRBV30 and TRBJ2-5, with a tentative D call TRBD2 (6 bases). Trimming shortened V by 3 bases and J by 4 bases, and 30 bases separated the two germline ends. CDR1 is GTSNPN and CDR2 is SVGIG in the germline V gene (reference sequence). This CDR3 has 19 residues. The CDR3 sequence is CAWRGEQRVGGWRSETQYF. CDR3 nucleotides: TGTGCCTGGAGAGGTGAACAGCGGGTGGGGGGATGGAGGTCAGAGACCCAGTACTTC. The complete variable domain, with remaining parts taken from reference TRBV30 and TRBJ2-5, reads SQTIHQWPATLVQPVGSPLSLECTVEGTSNPNLYWYRQAAGRGLQLLFYSVGIGQISSEVPQNLSASRPQDRQFILSSKKLLLSDSGFYLCAWRGEQRVGGWRSETQYFGPGTRLLVL.

This clonotype was seen many times. The gene calls are TRBV29-1 and TRBJ1-3; D is uncertain. The CDR3 is 11 residues long. The germline V gene encodes CDR1 SQVTM and CDR2 ANQGSEA. Trimming cost V 8 bases and J 0 bases, with 5 bases left between them. The CDR3: CSMSSGNTIYF. The CDR3 nucleotides read TGCAGCATGTCCTCTGGAAACACCATATATTTT. Together with reference TRBV29-1 and TRBJ1-3, the CDR3 gives the full variable domain: SAVISQKPSRDICQRGTSLTIQCQVDSQVTMMFWYRQQPGQSLTLIATANQGSEATYESGFVIDKFPISRPNLTFSTLTVSNMSPEDSSIYLCSMSSGNTIYFGEGSWLTVV.

This clonotype has ten or more counts. The chain is built from TRBV12-3 or TRBV12-4 and TRBJ2-5; possibly TRBD2 for D (5 bases). Trimming removed 6 bases at V and 7 bases at J, with 15 bases between. There are 13 residues in the CDR3. This chain's CDR3 is CASSPGARGTQYF. In nucleotides, the CDR3 is TGTGCCAGCAGCCCCGGCGCACGGGGGACCCAGTACTTC.

This rearrangement joins TRBV18 to TRBJ2-7; D remains ambiguous. Deletions cut 1 base from V and 5 bases from J, with 12 bases between. The CDR3 spans 14 residues. Germline V gene data show CDR1 as KGHSH and CDR2 as LQKENI. CDR3 protein: CASSPLGTADEQYF. CDR3 in DNA: TGTGCCAGCTCACCACTGGGAACAGCCGACGAGCAGTACTTC.

This chain connects TRBV12-3 or TRBV12-4 to TRBJ1-1; perhaps TRBD1 as D (5 bases). This CDR3 spans 13 amino acids. V was cut by 8 bases and J by 3 bases, with 13 bases left in between. CDR3 residues: CASARGIYTEAFF. The CDR3 region has the DNA TGTGCCAGCGCGAGGGGTATTTACACTGAAGCTTTCTTT.

In its sample, this clonotype was seen many times. V gene TRBV2 combines with J gene TRBJ2-2; perhaps TRBD1 as D (5 bases). Trimming pared 6 bases from V and 2 bases from J, leaving 10 bases between. This CDR3 region has 14 residues. Germline CDR1 reads SNHLY; CDR2 reads FYNNEI. The chain's CDR3 is CASSTRDNTGELFF. In DNA, the CDR3 is TGTGCCAGCAGCACCAGGGATAACACCGGGGAGCTGTTTTTT.

The genes are TRBV2 and TRBJ2-7, with TRBD1 identical over 9 bases. The CDR3 runs to 15 residues. CDR1 and CDR2 (germline): SNHLY, FYNNEI. With 4 bases clipped from V and 4 bases from J, the junction kept 8 bases outside the gene matches. Here the CDR3 reads CASSADPDRGYEQYF. The CDR3 DNA reads as TGTGCCAGCAGTGCCGACCCGGACAGGGGATACGAGCAGTACTTC. The full variable domain, its missing parts supplied by reference TRBV2 and TRBJ2-7, is EPEVTQTPSHQVTQMGQEVILRCVPISNHLYFYWYRQILGQKVEFLVSFYNNEISEKSEIFDDQFSVERPDGSNFTLKIRSTKLEDSAMYFCASSADPDRGYEQYFGPGTRLTVT.

This clonotype was picked up many times. The rearrangement joins TRBV30 to TRBJ2-2; D is uncertain. This CDR3 contains 11 residues. The germline gives CDR1 GTSNPN, CDR2 SVGIG (reference sequence). V was clipped by 0 bases and J by 6 bases, with 2 bases between them. CDR3 DNA: TGTGCCTGGAGTGTGGCCGGGGAGCTGTTTTTT. This translates into CAWSVAGELFF.

This clonotype was counted ten times or more. The rearrangement uses TRBV6-2 or TRBV6-3 and TRBJ1-5, with unresolved D. Trimming stripped 2 bases from V and 5 bases from J, with 10 bases between. CDR1 MNHEY and CDR2 SVGEGT come from the germline V gene. The CDR3 loop spans 14 amino acids. DNA of the CDR3: TGTGCCAGCAGTTACACTGGAGTTTATCAGCCCCAGCATTTT. This gives the protein CASSYTGVYQPQHF.

The rearrangement joins TRBV27 to TRBJ2-2; maybe TRBD1 (5 bases). Trimming cost V 2 bases and J 7 bases, with 11 bases left between them. CDR3 length equals 14 residues. From germline, CDR1 is MNHEY and CDR2 SMNVEV (reference sequence). CDR3 bases: TGTGCCAGCAGTTTAATTGGGGCCCTCGGGGAGCTGTTTTTT. Translation: CASSLIGALGELFF.

The J gene is TRBJ2-7, the V gene TRBV14; 7 bases match TRBD1. CDR3 length equals 13 residues. Germline-derived CDR1 and CDR2 are SGHDN and FVKESK. Trimming took 4 bases from V and 6 from J; bases not matched to a gene: 6. CDR3 bases: TGTGCCAGCAGCCCATCGTACAGGGGCGAGCAGTACTTC. Residues: CASSPSYRGEQYF. The full variable domain, rest sourced from reference TRBV14 and TRBJ2-7, is EAGVTQFPSHSVIEKGQTVTLRCDPISGHDNLYWYRRVMGKEIKFLLHFVKESKQDESGMPNNRFLAERTGGTYSTLKVQPAELEDSGVYFCASSPSYRGEQYFGPGTRLTVT.

The V and J genes are TRBV6-5 and TRBJ2-7, with D unresolved. V lost 0 bases, J lost 6 bases, and 18 bases lay in between. This CDR3 has 16 residues. Germline loops: CDR1 MNHEY, CDR2 SVGAGI. The CDR3 loop is CASSYSTTGPASEQYF. The CDR3 nucleotides are TGTGCCAGCAGTTACTCGACGACCGGACCGGCCAGCGAGCAGTACTTC.

This clonotype has ten or more counts. The genes are TRBV6-1 and TRBJ2-7; D possibly corresponds to TRBD1 (6 bases). Germline V gene sequence: CDR1 MNHNS, CDR2 SASEGT. The V end lost 2 bases, the J end lost 3 bases, and 20 bases lay between the germline ends. The CDR3 contains 17 residues. In nucleotides, the CDR3 is TGTGCCAGCAGTGAATGGCTAGCAACAGGGCTTCTCTACGAGCAGTACTTC. It is translated as CASSEWLATGLLYEQYF.

This clonotype came up many times. The rearrangement links TRBV19 to TRBJ2-2; TRBD2 matches at 8 bases. The CDR3 runs to 15 residues. The V gene end was trimmed by 3 bases and the J gene end by 4 bases; junction bases not matched to a gene: 4. The germline V gene encodes CDR1 LNHDA and CDR2 SQIVND (reference sequence). CDR3 in DNA: TGTGCCAGTAGTATGGGGCGGGGGGTCACCGGGGAGCTGTTTTTT. Translating gives CASSMGRGVTGELFF.

This clonotype was counted ten times or more. This chain joins TRBV6-1 and TRBJ1-1, with D maybe TRBD1 (6 bases). The CDR3 spans 13 residues. The germline V gene has CDR1 MNHNS and CDR2 SASEGT. V lost 2 bases and J lost 10, with 14 bases in between. The CDR3, as DNA: TGTGCCAGCAGTGAAACAGACAGGTCGCGAGCTTTCTTT. The encoded protein is CASSETDRSRAFF.

This clonotype came up many times. The chain couples TRBV7-2 to TRBJ2-7; 13 bases map to TRBD2. The germline V gene encodes CDR1 SGHTA and CDR2 FQGNSA. This CDR3 comprises 15 residues. J gave up 0 bases and V 6 bases, and 2 bases lay outside the gene matches. In DNA form, the CDR3 reads TGTGCCAGCAGACTAGCGGGGGGGCTCTCCTACGAGCAGTACTTC. Translation: CASRLAGGLSYEQYF.

Note on this clonotype: A much larger clone lies one base from this, so it may be a read error. The V and J genes are TRBV20-1 and TRBJ1-5; possible D gene TRBD1, 6 bases. The V gene's germline CDR1 is DFQATT and CDR2 SNEGSKA (reference sequence). CDR3 size: 14 residues. V was shortened by 6 bases and J by 3 bases, with 15 bases between the two germline ends. The CDR3 coding sequence is TGCAGTGCGCCGCTGGGACATCTCAATCAGCCCCAGCATTTT. Protein sequence: CSAPLGHLNQPQHF.